The T cell receptor (beta chain) described here comes from a study of CD8 T cells in Susac syndrome. With V trimmed by 5 bases and J by 2 bases, 6 bases remained unmatched. The CDR3 is 16 residues long. Germline values: CDR1 SGHTA, CDR2 FQGTGA. Reverse transcription of roughly 0.45 to 1 ug RNA was performed with random hexamers. TCRdb re-analysed the immunoSEQ multiplex PCR reads in MiXCR, keeping a single row per CDR3 protein. The sample records tens of thousands of distinct CDR3 sequences, approximately 95% being singletons. This chain uses TRBV7-3 with TRBJ2-3, with 11 bases fitting TRBD2. The origin of this receptor is a human donor with Susac syndrome. Material for sequencing was CD8+ T cells from PBMCs. The CDR3 region is CASSPFSGGVTDTQYF. The CDR3 DNA reads TGTGCCAGCAGCCCTTTTAGCGGGGGGGTCACAGATACGCAGTATTTT.